This T cell receptor (beta chain) was obtained from a study of blood T cell repertoires in COVID-19. Study details: From the United States, Italy and Spain came samples of acute and convalescent COVID-19.

In the original workflow: The assay estimated nucleated cells by amplifying reference gene primers. Sequencing was performed with immunoSEQ multiplex PCR; in TCRdb, only in-frame clones are kept and a portion is missing. That table supplies the V and J calls and clone size; D and trimming were determined from the DNA. Of 200,000 to 300,000 clones in the sample, approximately 86% were seen once. This clone showed up just a few times. Seattle's enrolled individuals joined amid active infection and were then monitored longitudinally. The CDR3 is made up of 14 amino acids. CDR1 is LNHDA, CDR2 SQIVND, per germline (reference sequence). Trimming pared 5 bases from V and 1 base from J, leaving 11 bases between.

This sequence joins TRBV19 and TRBJ1-1; no firm D call. Sequencing was carried out using peripheral blood. The TCR sequence derives from a woman aged 60-75 years with COVID-19, enrolled during active disease. This CDR3 reads CASSGGTPNTEAFF. CDR3 in DNA: TGTGCCAGTAGTGGCGGAACCCCGAACACTGAAGCTTTCTTT.